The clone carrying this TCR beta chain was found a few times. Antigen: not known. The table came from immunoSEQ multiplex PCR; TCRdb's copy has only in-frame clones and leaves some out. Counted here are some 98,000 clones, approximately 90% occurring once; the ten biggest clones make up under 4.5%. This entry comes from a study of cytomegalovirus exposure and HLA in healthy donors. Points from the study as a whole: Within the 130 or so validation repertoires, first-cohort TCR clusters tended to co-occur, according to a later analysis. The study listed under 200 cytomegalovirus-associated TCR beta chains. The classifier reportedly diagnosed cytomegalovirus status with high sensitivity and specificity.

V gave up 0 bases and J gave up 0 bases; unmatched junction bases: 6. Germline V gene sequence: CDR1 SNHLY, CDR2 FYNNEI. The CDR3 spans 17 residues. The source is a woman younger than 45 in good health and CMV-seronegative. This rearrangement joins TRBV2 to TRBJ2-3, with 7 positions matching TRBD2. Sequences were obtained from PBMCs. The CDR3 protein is CASSEAGLSGSTDTQYF. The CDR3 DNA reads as TGTGCCAGCAGTGAAGCGGGGCTTAGCGGGAGCACAGATACGCAGTATTTT.